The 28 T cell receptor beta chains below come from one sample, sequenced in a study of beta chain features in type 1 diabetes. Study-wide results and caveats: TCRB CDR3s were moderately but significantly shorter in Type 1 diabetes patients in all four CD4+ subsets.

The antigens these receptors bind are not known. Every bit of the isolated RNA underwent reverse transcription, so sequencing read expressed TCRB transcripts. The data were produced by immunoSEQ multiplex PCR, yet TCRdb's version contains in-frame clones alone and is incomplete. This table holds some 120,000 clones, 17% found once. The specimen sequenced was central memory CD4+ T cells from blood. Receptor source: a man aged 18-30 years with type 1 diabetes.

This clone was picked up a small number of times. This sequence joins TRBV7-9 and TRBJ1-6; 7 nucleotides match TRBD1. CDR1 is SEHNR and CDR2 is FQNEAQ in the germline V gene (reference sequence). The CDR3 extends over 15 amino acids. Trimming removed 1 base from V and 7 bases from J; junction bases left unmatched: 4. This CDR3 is CASSLGGGNNSPLHF. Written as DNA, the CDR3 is TGTGCCAGCAGCTTAGGAGGGGGCAACAATTCACCCCTCCACTTT.

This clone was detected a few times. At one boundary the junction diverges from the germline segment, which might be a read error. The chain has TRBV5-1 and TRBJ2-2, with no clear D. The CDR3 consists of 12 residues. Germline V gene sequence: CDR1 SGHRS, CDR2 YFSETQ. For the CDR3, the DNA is TGCGCCAGCAACTTGGGGTACGGGGAGCTGTTTTTT. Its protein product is CASNLGYGELFF.

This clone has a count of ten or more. CDR3 protein: CASSLGTGMENIQYF. CDR3 coding DNA: TGTGCCAGCAGCTTGGGGACAGGAATGGAAAACATTCAGTACTTC. The chain joins TRBV5-4 to TRBJ2-4; TRBD1 aligns across 7 bases. V lost 0 bases, J lost 5 bases, and 5 bases stayed unmatched. The CDR3 is 15 amino acids. Germline assignment: CDR1 SGHNT and CDR2 YYREEE (reference sequence). Full variable domain (outside the CDR3, taken from reference TRBV5-4 and TRBJ2-4): ETGVTQSPTHLIKTRGQQVTLRCSSQSGHNTVSWYQQALGQGPQFIFQYYREEENGRGNFPPRFSGLQFPNYSSELNVNALELDDSALYLCASSLGTGMENIQYFGAGTRLSVL.

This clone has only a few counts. Written as DNA, the CDR3 is TGCGCCAGCAGAGGAGTAGCAGGGCGTACGAATGAGCAGTTCTTC. It translates to CASRGVAGRTNEQFF. The chain is built from TRBV4-1 and TRBJ2-1, with a weak D call TRBD1 (5 bases). CDR3 length equals 15 residues. Per the germline V gene, CDR1 is MGHRA and CDR2 is YSYEKL. Trimming pared 6 bases from V and 7 bases from J, leaving 19 bases between.

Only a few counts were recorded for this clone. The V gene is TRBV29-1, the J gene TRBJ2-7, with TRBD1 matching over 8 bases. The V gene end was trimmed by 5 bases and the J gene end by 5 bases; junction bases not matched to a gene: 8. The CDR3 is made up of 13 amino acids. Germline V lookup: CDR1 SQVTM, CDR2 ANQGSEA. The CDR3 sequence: CSVNRQGMHEQYF. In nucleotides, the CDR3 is TGCAGCGTTAACCGACAGGGGATGCACGAGCAGTACTTC.

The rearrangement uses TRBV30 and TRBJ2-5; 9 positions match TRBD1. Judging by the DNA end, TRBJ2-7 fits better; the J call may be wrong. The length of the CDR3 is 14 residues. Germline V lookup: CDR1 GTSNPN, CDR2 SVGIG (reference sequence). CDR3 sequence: CAWSEDRGTYEQYF. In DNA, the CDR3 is TGTGCCTGGAGCGAGGACAGGGGTACCTACGAGCAGTACTTC.

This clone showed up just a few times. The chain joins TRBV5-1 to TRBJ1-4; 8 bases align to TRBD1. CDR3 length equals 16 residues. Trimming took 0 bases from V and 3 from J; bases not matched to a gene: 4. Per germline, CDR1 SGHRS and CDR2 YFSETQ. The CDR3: CASSLGTGSPNEKLFF. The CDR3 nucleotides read TGCGCCAGCAGCTTGGGGACAGGGTCTCCTAATGAAAAACTGTTTTTT.

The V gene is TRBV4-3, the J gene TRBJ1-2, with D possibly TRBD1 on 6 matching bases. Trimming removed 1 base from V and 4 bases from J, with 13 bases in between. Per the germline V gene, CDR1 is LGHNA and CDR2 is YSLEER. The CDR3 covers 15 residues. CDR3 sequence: CASSQAPTGSYGYTF. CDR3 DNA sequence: TGCGCCAGCAGCCAAGCTCCGACAGGAAGCTATGGCTACACCTTC.

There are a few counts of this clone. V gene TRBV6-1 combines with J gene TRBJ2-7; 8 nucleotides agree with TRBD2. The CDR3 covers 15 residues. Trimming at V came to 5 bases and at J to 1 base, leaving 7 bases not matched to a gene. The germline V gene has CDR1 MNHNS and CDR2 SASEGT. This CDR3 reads CASSSGTSTSYEQYF. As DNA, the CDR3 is TGTGCCAGCAGTAGCGGGACTAGTACGTCCTACGAGCAGTACTTC.

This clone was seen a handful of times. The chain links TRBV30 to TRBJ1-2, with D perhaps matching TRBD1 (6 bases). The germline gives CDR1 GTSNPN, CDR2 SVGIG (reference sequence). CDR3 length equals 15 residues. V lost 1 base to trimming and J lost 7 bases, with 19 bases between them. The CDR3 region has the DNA TGTGCCTGGAGTGCCCGGACAGCCGGTGCTGGTGGCTACACCTTC. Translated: CAWSARTAGAGGYTF. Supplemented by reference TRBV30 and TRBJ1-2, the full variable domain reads SQTIHQWPATLVQPVGSPLSLECTVEGTSNPNLYWYRQAAGRGLQLLFYSVGIGQISSEVPQNLSASRPQDRQFILSSKKLLLSDSGFYLCAWSARTAGAGGYTFGSGTRLTVV.

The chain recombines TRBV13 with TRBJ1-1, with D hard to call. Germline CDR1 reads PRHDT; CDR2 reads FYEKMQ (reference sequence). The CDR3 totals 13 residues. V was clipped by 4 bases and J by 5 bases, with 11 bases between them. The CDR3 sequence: CASSWKKGTEAFF. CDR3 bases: TGTGCCAGCAGCTGGAAAAAAGGGACTGAAGCTTTCTTT.

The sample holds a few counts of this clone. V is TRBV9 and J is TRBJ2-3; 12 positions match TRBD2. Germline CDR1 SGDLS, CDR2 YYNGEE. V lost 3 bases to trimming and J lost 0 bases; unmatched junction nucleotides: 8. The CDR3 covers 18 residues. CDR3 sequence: CASSAGLAGIPSTDTQYF. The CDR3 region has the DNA TGTGCCAGCAGCGCCGGACTAGCGGGGATTCCTAGCACAGATACGCAGTATTTT.

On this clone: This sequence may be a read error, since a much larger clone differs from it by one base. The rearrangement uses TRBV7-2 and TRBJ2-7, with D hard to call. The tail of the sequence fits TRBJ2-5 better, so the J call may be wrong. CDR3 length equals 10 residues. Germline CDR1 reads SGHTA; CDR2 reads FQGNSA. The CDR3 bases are TGTGCCAGCAGGCAAGAGACCCAGTACTTC. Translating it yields CASRQETQYF.

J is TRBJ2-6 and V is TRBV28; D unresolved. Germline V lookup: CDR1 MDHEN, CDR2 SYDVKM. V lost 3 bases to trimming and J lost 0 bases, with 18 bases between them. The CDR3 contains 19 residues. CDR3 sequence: CASSLSLGGGNSGANVLTF. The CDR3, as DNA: TGTGCCAGCAGTTTGTCGTTGGGTGGCGGTAACTCTGGGGCCAACGTCCTGACTTTC.

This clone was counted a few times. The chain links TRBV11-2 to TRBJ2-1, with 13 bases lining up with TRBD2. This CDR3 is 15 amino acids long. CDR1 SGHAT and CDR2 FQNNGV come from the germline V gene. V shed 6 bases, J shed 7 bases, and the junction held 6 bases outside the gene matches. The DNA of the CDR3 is TGTGCCAGCAGACCGACTAGCGGGGGGCAAAATGAGCAGTTCTTC. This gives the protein CASRPTSGGQNEQFF.

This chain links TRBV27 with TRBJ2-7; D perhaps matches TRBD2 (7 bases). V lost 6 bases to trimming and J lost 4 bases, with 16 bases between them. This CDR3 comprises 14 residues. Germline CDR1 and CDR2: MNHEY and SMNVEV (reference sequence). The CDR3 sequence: CASSPWGGQYEQYF. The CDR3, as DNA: TGTGCCAGCAGCCCCTGGGGGGGGCAATACGAGCAGTACTTC.

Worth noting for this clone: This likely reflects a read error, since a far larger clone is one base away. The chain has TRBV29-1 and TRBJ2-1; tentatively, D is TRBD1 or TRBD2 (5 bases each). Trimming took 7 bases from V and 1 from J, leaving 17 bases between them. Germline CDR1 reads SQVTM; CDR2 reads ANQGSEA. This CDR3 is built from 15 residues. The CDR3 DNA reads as TGCAGCGGTTTAGGTGGGACGGTGTCCTACAATGAGCAGTTCTTC. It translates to CSGLGGTVSYNEQFF.

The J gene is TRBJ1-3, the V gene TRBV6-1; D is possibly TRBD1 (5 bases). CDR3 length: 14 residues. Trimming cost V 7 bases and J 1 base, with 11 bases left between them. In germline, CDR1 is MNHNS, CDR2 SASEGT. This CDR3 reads CASIPGGSGNTIYF. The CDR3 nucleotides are TGTGCCAGCATTCCGGGGGGATCTGGAAACACCATATATTTT.

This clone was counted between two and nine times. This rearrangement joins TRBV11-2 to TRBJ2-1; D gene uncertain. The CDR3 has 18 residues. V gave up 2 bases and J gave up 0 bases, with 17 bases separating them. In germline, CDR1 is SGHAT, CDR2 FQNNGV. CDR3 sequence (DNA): TGTGCCAGCAGCTTAAAGTGGAGAGCTGAGAGCTCCTACAATGAGCAGTTCTTC. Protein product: CASSLKWRAESSYNEQFF.

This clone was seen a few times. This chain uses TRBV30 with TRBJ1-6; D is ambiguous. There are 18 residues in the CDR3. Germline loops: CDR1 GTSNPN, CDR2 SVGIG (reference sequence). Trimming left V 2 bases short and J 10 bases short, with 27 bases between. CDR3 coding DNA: TGTGCCTGGAGTCCCGCCCCCCTTAGACGAGGGAGGAACTCACCCCTCCACTTT. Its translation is CAWSPAPLRRGRNSPLHF.

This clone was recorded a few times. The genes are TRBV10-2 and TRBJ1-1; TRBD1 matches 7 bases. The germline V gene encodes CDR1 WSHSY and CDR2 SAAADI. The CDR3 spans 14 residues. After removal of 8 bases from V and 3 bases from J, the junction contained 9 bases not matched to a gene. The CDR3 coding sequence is TGCGCCAGCTCCTATACAGGGGATGACACTGAAGCTTTCTTT. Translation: CASSYTGDDTEAFF.

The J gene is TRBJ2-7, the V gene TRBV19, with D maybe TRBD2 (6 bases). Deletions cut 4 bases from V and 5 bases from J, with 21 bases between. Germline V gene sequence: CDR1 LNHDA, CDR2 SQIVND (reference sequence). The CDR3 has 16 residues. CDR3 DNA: TGTGCCAGTAGTACCCTGGGCGGGGACCCTATCCACGAGCAGTACTTC. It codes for CASSTLGGDPIHEQYF.

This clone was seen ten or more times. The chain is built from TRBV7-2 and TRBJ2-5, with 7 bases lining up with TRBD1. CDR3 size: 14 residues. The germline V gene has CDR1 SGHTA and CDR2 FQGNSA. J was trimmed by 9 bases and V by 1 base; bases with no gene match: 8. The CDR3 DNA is TGTGCCAGCAGCTTAGGGGCAACTGGACAGGCCCAGTACTTC. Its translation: CASSLGATGQAQYF.

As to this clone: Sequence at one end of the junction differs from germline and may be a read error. CDR3 sequence: CAGSSSTGHGYTF. The CDR3 bases are TGTGCCGGCAGTTCATCGACAGGGCATGGCTACACCTTC. The rearrangement joins TRBV7-6 to TRBJ1-2, with TRBD1 identical over 7 bases. The germline CDR1 and CDR2 sequences are SGHVS and FNYEAQ. CDR3 size: 13 residues.

This chain's CDR3 is CASSDRVITDTQYF. The CDR3 nucleotides read TGTGCCAGCAGTGACAGGGTGATCACAGATACGCAGTATTTT. The chain couples TRBV6-1 to TRBJ2-3, with a weak D call TRBD1 (5 bases). CDR1 and CDR2 from the germline V gene are MNHNS and SASEGT. The CDR3 has 14 residues. Trimming left V 3 bases short and J 2 bases short, with 9 bases between.

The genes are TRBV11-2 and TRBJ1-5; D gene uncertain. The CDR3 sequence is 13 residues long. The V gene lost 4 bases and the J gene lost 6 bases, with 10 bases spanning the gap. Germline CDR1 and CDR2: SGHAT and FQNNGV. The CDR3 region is CASSSAVGQPQHF. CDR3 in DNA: TGTGCCAGCAGCTCAGCGGTGGGTCAGCCCCAGCATTTT.

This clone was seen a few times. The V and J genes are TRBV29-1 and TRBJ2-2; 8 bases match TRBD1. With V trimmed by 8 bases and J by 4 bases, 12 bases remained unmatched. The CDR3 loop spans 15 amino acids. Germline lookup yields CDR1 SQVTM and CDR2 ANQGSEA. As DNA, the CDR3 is TGCAGCCCAATGATGAGGACAGGGCCCACCGGGGAGCTGTTTTTT. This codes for CSPMMRTGPTGELFF.

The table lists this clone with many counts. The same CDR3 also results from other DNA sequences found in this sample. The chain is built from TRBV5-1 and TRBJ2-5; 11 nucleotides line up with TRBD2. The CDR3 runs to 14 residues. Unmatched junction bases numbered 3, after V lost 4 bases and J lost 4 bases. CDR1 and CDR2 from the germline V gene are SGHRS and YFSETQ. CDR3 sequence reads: CASSPGLAGETQYF. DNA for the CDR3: TGCGCCAGCAGCCCCGGACTAGCGGGAGAGACCCAGTACTTC.